This T cell receptor beta chain is drawn from a study of blood T cells in healthy people across ages. The study's findings and limits: Naive T cell percentage by flow cytometry tracked strongly with beta diversity.

Primers used in a second PCR of about 7 to 12 cycles were a sample-barcoded 5' primer and a J-beta primer mix. One entry per CDR3 protein results from TCRdb running MiXCR on the 5' RACE reads. This repertoire shows 780,000 or so distinct CDR3 sequences, approximately 53% found once; its top ten account for 20% to 30%. The donors, healthy Caucasians from Russia, were aged roughly 6 to 95. Ten milliliters of peripheral blood were drawn from each donor. This clonotype occurred a few times. Its antigen is unidentified. The TCR originated in a man between 35 and 55 years old in good health. The specimen sequenced was blood.

CDR3 coding DNA: TGCAGTGCTAGGGGAATTCCGGGGGGGCCCCACGGTGAGCAGTTCTTC. This encodes CSARGIPGGPHGEQFF. The V call is TRBV20-1, the J call TRBJ2-1, with 8 positions matching TRBD2. Germline lookup yields CDR1 DFQATT and CDR2 SNEGSKA (reference sequence). J lost 9 bases, V lost 3 bases, and 16 bases had no gene match. This CDR3 has 16 residues.